This T cell receptor beta chain was sequenced for a study of T cell responses to AZD1222 COVID-19 vaccine. Remarks on this clone: Its antigen is not identified.

Sequenced by immunoSEQ multiplex PCR; TCRdb stores in-frame clones only, minus some. The table has about 140,000 clones, about 91% seen once; the top ten hold roughly 3%. Germline V gene lookup returns CDR1 MNHEY and CDR2 SVGAGI. The CDR3 extends over 11 amino acids. V lost 6 bases, J lost 2 bases, and 4 bases lay in between. General observations from the study: Targets within unmutated variant regions were reportedly found for nearly half of spike-specific TCRs.

The chain recombines TRBV6-5 with TRBJ2-5; no firm D call. The sequenced sample was peripheral blood, obtained on day 0 of AZD1222 vaccination. The receptor's source is an adult in good health. CDR3 bases: TGTGCCAGCAGGCTGCAAGAGACCCAGTACTTC. Translation: CASRLQETQYF.